The T cell receptor beta chain described here comes from a study of blood T cell repertoires in COVID-19. Study-wide context: Sample material is recorded as cDNA or gDNA derived from T cells, B-cell-depleted T cells, or PBMCs.

From germline, CDR1 is SGDLS and CDR2 YYNGEE. Between the trimmed V and J ends, which lost 2 bases and 5 bases, there was a span of 8 bases. This CDR3 comprises 14 residues. The repertoire was sequenced with immunoSEQ multiplex PCR; TCRdb's copy has only in-frame clones and lacks some. This sample has tens of thousands of clones; 82% occur once, and the top ten carry 6.5% to 8.5%. The source material was peripheral blood. The V and J genes are TRBV9 and TRBJ1-6; D uncertain. The TCR was taken from a man over 45 with active or convalescent COVID-19. The chain's CDR3 is CASSVTQNNSPLHF. The CDR3 DNA reads TGTGCCAGCAGCGTCACTCAAAATAATTCACCCCTCCACTTT.